Each of the 28 T cell receptor beta chains below was sequenced from the same sample in a study of cytomegalovirus exposure and HLA in healthy donors. The PCR employed 60 Vbeta primers together with 13 Jbeta primers. Here immunoSEQ multiplex PCR was the method, and the copy in TCRdb shows in-frame clones only, minus some. The sample lists approximately 120,000 clones, approximately 80% occurring once. Sequencing used PBMCs. The receptors come from a man over 45 in good health and CMV-seronegative.

V gene TRBV30 combines with J gene TRBJ1-3; D may be TRBD1 (5 bases). Germline V lookup: CDR1 GTSNPN, CDR2 SVGIG (reference sequence). Trimming left V 4 bases short and J 4 bases short, with 23 bases between. There are 17 residues in the CDR3. The CDR3 here is CAWKVSALRVQGNTIYF. In DNA form, the CDR3 reads TGTGCCTGGAAGGTTTCGGCCCTCAGGGTCCAAGGAAACACCATATATTTT.

This chain connects TRBV5-1 to TRBJ1-5, with 9 bases fitting TRBD1. Germline V lookup: CDR1 SGHRS, CDR2 YFSETQ. The CDR3 is 14 amino acids. J gave up 6 bases and V 4 bases, and 5 bases lay outside the gene matches. This chain's CDR3 is CASSEGQGGQPQHF. Here the CDR3 DNA reads TGCGCCAGCAGCGAGGGACAGGGTGGTCAGCCCCAGCATTTT. Combining the CDR3 with reference TRBV5-1 and TRBJ1-5 gives the whole variable domain KAGVTQTPRYLIKTRGQQVTLSCSPISGHRSVSWYQQTPGQGLQFLFEYFSETQRNKGNFPGRFSGRQFSNSRSEMNVSTLELGDSALYLCASSEGQGGQPQHFGDGTRLSIL.

The V call is TRBV7-6, the J call TRBJ1-4; D not certain. This CDR3 spans 11 amino acids. Trimming shortened V by 5 bases and J by 4 bases, and 2 bases separated the two germline ends. Germline values: CDR1 SGHVS, CDR2 FNYEAQ. The CDR3: CASSLNEKLFF. The CDR3 nucleotides read TGTGCCAGCAGCCTTAATGAAAAACTGTTTTTT. Supplemented by reference TRBV7-6 and TRBJ1-4, the full variable domain reads GAGVSQSPRYKVTKRGQDVALRCDPISGHVSLYWYRQALGQGPEFLTYFNYEAQQDKSGLPNDRFSAERPEGSISTLTIQRTEQRDSAMYRCASSLNEKLFFGSGTQLSVL.

This clone was recorded only once. V is TRBV7-8 and J is TRBJ2-1; 7 bases agree with TRBD1. Germline CDR1 SGHVS, CDR2 FQNEAQ. V shed 2 bases and J 5 bases; nucleotides not matched to a gene: 12. The CDR3 contains 17 residues. CDR3 region: CASSLWSLGDSNNEQFF. The DNA for the CDR3 is TGTGCCAGCAGCTTATGGAGTTTGGGGGACAGCAACAATGAGCAGTTCTTC.

The genes are TRBV30 and TRBJ1-5; D may be TRBD1 (6 bases). Germline loops: CDR1 GTSNPN, CDR2 SVGIG (reference sequence). V shed 4 bases and J shed 0 bases, with 10 bases lying between them. This CDR3 contains 14 residues. CDR3: CAWTGTNSNQPQHF. The CDR3, as DNA: TGTGCCTGGACAGGGACAAATAGCAATCAGCCCCAGCATTTT.

This clone was recorded only once. The chain has TRBV10-3 and TRBJ1-1; possibly TRBD1 for D (6 bases). Trimming left V 3 bases short and J 1 base short, with 9 bases between. Germline CDR1 ENHRY, CDR2 SYGVKD. The CDR3 is 14 residues long. CDR3 nucleotide sequence: TGTGCCATCAGTGAACAGGGAAAGAACACTGAAGCTTTCTTT. It translates to CAISEQGKNTEAFF.

This chain links TRBV15 with TRBJ2-2; TRBD1 matches 7 bases. The trim removed 3 bases at V and 6 bases at J, leaving 4 bases unmatched. The length of the CDR3 is 14 residues. The germline V gene has CDR1 LNHNV and CDR2 YYDKDF (reference sequence). The CDR3 nucleotides read TGTGCCACCAGCAGGGTTACAGGGGCCGGGGAGCTGTTTTTT. Residues: CATSRVTGAGELFF.

V is TRBV5-4 and J is TRBJ1-2; TRBD1 might be the D (5 bases). Germline V gene sequence: CDR1 SGHNT, CDR2 YYREEE (reference sequence). Trimming took 4 bases from V and 4 from J, leaving 11 bases between them. CDR3 size: 13 residues. In nucleotides, the CDR3 is TGTGCCAGCAGCCCTGACAGAATCTATGGCTACACCTTC. It translates to CASSPDRIYGYTF.

The V call is TRBV5-6, the J call TRBJ2-1; 14 positions match TRBD2. There are 16 residues in the CDR3. V was clipped by 3 bases and J by 10 bases; unmatched bases: 9. In germline, CDR1 is SGHDT, CDR2 YYEEEE. DNA for the CDR3: TGTGCCAGCAGCTCTGTCCCGGGACTAGCGGGGGTCGAGCAGTTCTTC. Translated, it gives CASSSVPGLAGVEQFF.

The table lists this clone with a few counts. The CDR3 here is CASSPSRTGGDGYGYTF. DNA of the CDR3: TGTGCCAGCTCACCATCGAGGACAGGGGGCGATGGGTATGGCTACACCTTC. The chain uses TRBV18 and TRBJ1-2; 11 bases line up with TRBD1. J was trimmed by 5 bases and V by 2 bases; bases with no gene match: 10. The CDR3 is 17 amino acids. Germline V CDR1 and CDR2: KGHSH, LQKENI. Using reference TRBV18 and TRBJ1-2 for the parts outside the CDR3, the full variable domain is NAGVMQNPRHLVRRRGQEARLRCSPMKGHSHVYWYRQLPEEGLKFMVYLQKENIIDESGMPKERFSAEFPKEGPSILRIQQVVRGDSAAYFCASSPSRTGGDGYGYTFGSGTRLTVV.

The V call is TRBV21-1, the J call TRBJ1-5; TRBD1, as called in the table, went unchecked against the DNA. TRBV21-1 is a pseudogene locus. The CDR3 totals 20 residues. CDR3 in DNA: TGTGCCAGCAGCAAAGAACTCCGGGCCGACAGGGGCGCTTCCCCCCAGCCCCAGCATTTT. It specifies CASSKELRADRGASPQPQHF.

CDR3 protein: CASSQHSGINQPQHF. CDR3 bases: TGTGCCAGCAGTCAACATTCAGGCATCAATCAGCCCCAGCATTTT. The chain carries TRBV6-4 and TRBJ1-5; D gene ambiguous. Germline V CDR1 and CDR2: MRHNA, SNTAGT. The V and J ends lost 5 bases and 3 bases respectively, with 14 bases between them. The CDR3 is 15 amino acids.

This clone was seen only a few times. This chain connects TRBV19 to TRBJ1-4; 9 bases align to TRBD1. Germline CDR1 reads LNHDA; CDR2 reads SQIVND (reference sequence). The CDR3 spans 15 residues. Trimming took 5 bases from V and 7 from J; bases not matched to a gene: 8. The CDR3 protein is CASSAPGQGLEKLFF. For the CDR3, the DNA is TGTGCCAGTAGTGCCCCCGGACAGGGGCTTGAAAAACTGTTTTTT.

The chain carries TRBV7-9 and TRBJ2-5; D might be TRBD1 (6 bases). V was cut by 5 bases and J by 3 bases, with 16 bases left in between. The germline V gene encodes CDR1 SEHNR and CDR2 FQNEAQ (reference sequence). This CDR3 comprises 15 residues. Here the CDR3 reads CASSAPGTLEETQYF. CDR3 nucleotides: TGTGCCAGCAGCGCCCCCGGGACATTAGAAGAGACCCAGTACTTC.

This clone was picked up a small number of times. The rearrangement joins TRBV19 to TRBJ2-4, with 7 bases matching TRBD2. Germline V CDR1 and CDR2: LNHDA, SQIVND (reference sequence). V shed 6 bases, J shed 8 bases, and the junction held 4 bases outside the gene matches. The CDR3 is made up of 12 amino acids. This CDR3 reads CASRRGGDIQYF. The DNA for the CDR3 is TGTGCCAGTAGAAGGGGAGGGGACATTCAGTACTTC.

V gene TRBV10-3 combines with J gene TRBJ2-1; D is uncertain. V was cut by 3 bases and J by 1 base, with 10 bases left in between. Germline V CDR1 and CDR2: ENHRY, SYGVKD. This CDR3 is 15 amino acids long. Here the CDR3 DNA reads TGTGCCATCAGTGACCCCAACAGATCCTACAATGAGCAGTTCTTC. Residues: CAISDPNRSYNEQFF.

The rearrangement uses TRBV2 and TRBJ2-1, with a tentative D call TRBD2 (6 bases). The germline V gene encodes CDR1 SNHLY and CDR2 FYNNEI. This CDR3 has 13 residues. Trimming removed 6 bases at V and 5 bases at J, with 11 bases between. CDR3 in amino acids: CASSRSGNNEQFF. The CDR3 DNA reads as TGTGCCAGCAGCCGTAGCGGAAACAATGAGCAGTTCTTC.

CDR3 bases: TGTGCCAGCATCGAGAAGACAGCGGGGGGCTTAGATGAGCAGTTCTTC. It codes for CASIEKTAGGLDEQFF. The rearrangement links TRBV7-8 to TRBJ2-1; 9 positions match TRBD2. CDR1 and CDR2 (germline): SGHVS, FQNEAQ. The CDR3 loop spans 16 amino acids. The V segment lost 7 bases and the J segment 8 bases; nucleotides outside the gene matches: 15.

In DNA, the CDR3 is TGCGCCAGCAGCCCAGAATTTAGCTCCTACGAGCAGTACTTC. Translating gives CASSPEFSSYEQYF. The V and J genes are TRBV4-3 and TRBJ2-7; D remains ambiguous. CDR1 and CDR2 (germline): LGHNA, YSLEER. This CDR3 has 14 residues. The germline V and J ends were trimmed by 4 bases and 0 bases, with 10 bases remaining between them.

The rearrangement links TRBV6-1 to TRBJ1-1; TRBD1 matches at 7 bases. The CDR3 is 13 amino acids. Germline V gives CDR1 MNHNS, CDR2 SASEGT. V lost 4 bases and J lost 9; bases outside the gene matches: 8. CDR3 coding DNA: TGTGCCAGCAGTGCTAATCGGGACAGCCAAGCTTTCTTT. It is translated as CASSANRDSQAFF.

This clone appeared once. The rearrangement joins TRBV18 to TRBJ2-5; 7 bases align to TRBD1. Germline CDR1 is KGHSH and CDR2 is LQKENI. This CDR3 has 15 residues. Unmatched junction bases numbered 7, after V lost 3 bases and J lost 3 bases. The DNA of the CDR3 is TGTGCCAGCTCACCTGACAGGGAAGGTGAAGAGACCCAGTACTTC. Translating gives CASSPDREGEETQYF.

The chain couples TRBV6-5 to TRBJ2-7, with TRBD1 identical over 8 bases. The CDR3 loop spans 14 amino acids. The germline V gene has CDR1 MNHEY and CDR2 SVGAGI. The junction had 8 bases not matched to a gene; V was cut back by 6 bases and J by 4 bases. The CDR3 loop reads CASSLDRDDYEQYV. Here the CDR3 DNA reads TGTGCCAGCAGCCTGGACAGGGACGATTACGAGCAGTACGTC.

This chain joins TRBV5-1 and TRBJ2-7; 12 positions match TRBD2. V lost 1 base, J lost 4 bases, and 3 bases stayed unmatched. Germline-derived CDR1 and CDR2 are SGHRS and YFSETQ. This CDR3 has 15 residues. In DNA form, the CDR3 reads TGCGCCAGCAGCTTGAGGACTAGCGGGGCTTACGAGCAGTACTTC. Protein: CASSLRTSGAYEQYF.

The chain is built from TRBV27 and TRBJ2-3; TRBD2 aligns across 7 bases. The junction had 8 bases not matched to a gene; V was cut back by 6 bases and J by 5 bases. CDR1 MNHEY and CDR2 SMNVEV come from the germline V gene (reference sequence). CDR3 length equals 14 residues. DNA of the CDR3: TGTGCCAGCAGCCGCAGCGGGGTCGTAGATACGCAGTATTTT. Protein product: CASSRSGVVDTQYF.

The sample holds a few counts of this clone. This chain links TRBV27 with TRBJ1-6; D is undetermined. CDR1 MNHEY and CDR2 SMNVEV come from the germline V gene (reference sequence). The CDR3 sequence is 12 residues long. The germline V and J ends were trimmed by 4 bases and 13 bases, with 11 bases remaining between them. CDR3 residues: CASSYGASPLHF. The CDR3 region has the DNA TGTGCCAGCAGTTACGGAGCTTCTCCCCTCCACTTT.

The gene calls are TRBV5-1 and TRBJ2-1, with TRBD2 matching over 8 bases. After removal of 1 base from V and 7 bases from J, the junction contained 10 bases not matched to a gene. The CDR3 has 16 residues. The germline gives CDR1 SGHRS, CDR2 YFSETQ. CDR3: CASSLWSGGMLNEQFF. CDR3 sequence (DNA): TGCGCCAGCAGCTTGTGGTCGGGGGGGATGTTAAATGAGCAGTTCTTC.

V usage is TRBV6-1 and J usage is TRBJ2-7, with 7 positions matching TRBD1. This CDR3 is 12 amino acids long. V lost 5 bases to trimming and J lost 6 bases; unmatched junction nucleotides: 4. CDR1 and CDR2 from the germline V gene are MNHNS and SASEGT. CDR3 in amino acids: CASSSTGSEQYV. In DNA, the CDR3 is TGTGCCAGCAGTTCGACAGGGTCCGAGCAGTACGTC.

The rearrangement joins TRBV7-6 to TRBJ1-5; maybe TRBD1 (6 bases). V gave up 6 bases and J gave up 7 bases, with 19 bases separating them. In germline, CDR1 is SGHVS, CDR2 FNYEAQ. There are 15 residues in the CDR3. For the CDR3, the DNA is TGTGCCAGCAGATCCCGGGAGGGGGTACGGCAGCCCCAGCATTTT. Translation gives CASRSREGVRQPQHF.